The following is a T cell receptor (beta chain) sequence with its context. This clonotype was seen repeatedly, ten times or more. No antigen is known for it. Base qualities were left out, and no much larger clone turns up one base away. Interpreted using the paper, the time point label stands for: pre-sensitization, week 0. Per the publication, the treatment or condition label means: therapeutic diphenylcyclopropenone sensitization with weekly scalp DPC. Blood at each patch-test visit was drawn before the patch test was applied. Patients were considered eligible if aged 18 to 70, diagnosed with alopecia and deemed suitable for DPC therapy, and patients were excluded if pregnant. Total RNA was extracted from unfractionated whole blood collected in Tempus Blood RNA tubes. These data originate in a study of human T cells and chemical hapten exposure (dated by TCRdb to the early 2020s). Some background on the complete study: For sensitization, 2% DPC in acetone was applied to a roughly 2 cm by roughly 2 cm area of upper inner arm skin. Patch testing was done on the upper back using Finn chambers containing 0.01% DPC, and results were scored after 6 days according to International Contact Dermatitis Research Group standards. Alopecia areata with under or over 50% scalp involvement, alopecia totalis and alopecia universalis were represented in the patient cohort, which was mostly female. This study followed changes in the peripheral blood TCR repertoire in vivo during primary and secondary sensitization of alopecia patients to the hapten diphenylcyclopropenone (DPC). Blood for TCR sequencing was provided by twenty-nine alopecia patients at one to four time points (pre-sensitization, 2, 6 and 24 weeks). Libraries were pooled for sequencing, and variation in per-sample TCR yields was attributed mainly to small differences in library volumes within the pool. Throughout the roughly 25-week study period, patients were also given weekly therapeutic DPC doses on the scalp. Blood samples were taken from patients before sensitization (week 0) and then at 2, 6 and about 24 weeks after DPC sensitization.

Study-wide conclusions, independent of this receptor: Significantly more large CDR3 similarity clusters were formed by expanded TCRs than by pre-sensitization or healthy control sets, consistent with antigen-driven responses. Because all patients had alopecia, a presumed autoimmune disease, the immune response of the patients might differ from that of healthy individuals. Patch test score correlated positively with the number of PT1 expanded TCRs, reaching significance at thresholds 8, 16 and 32 but not at 4. No change with DPC sensitization was found in the number of TCRs above 1 in 1000 frequency, and no evidence of global repertoire structure alterations was found. Repeated subsampling changed both the strength of the expansion versus patch-test correlation and the threshold at which the correlation became significant.

CDR1 is given as SNHLY and CDR2 as FYNNEI, both from the germline V gene. The CDR3 spans 14 residues, from the cysteine through the phenylalanine. Left in the record is the CDR3 DNA by itself, 42 bases read in frame from the first base. V drops 6 bases and J drops 0 bases, leaving 8 bases in between. The library was obtained by RACE. Reads for this sample came from a NextSeq 500. Library preparation attached unique molecular identifiers to individual cDNA molecules for quantitative, reproducible TCR counting. Each blood RNA sample was used to sequence both TCR alpha and TCR beta chains. In the paper's pipeline: Samples had a median of about 90,000 TCRs, with a range from about 20,000 to 690,600. The Decombinator software suite was used to annotate the V, J and CDR3 of the TCR reads. For the PS versus PT1 abundance plots, all samples were subsampled to the same number of TCRs (28,000). Expanded TCRs were defined as absent before sensitization and observed at least eight times at the 2-week time point. Clones were called with MiXCR by TCRdb after fastp trimmed the public reads at Q25, and only in-frame beta chains were retained. All rows with the same CDR3 protein become a single entry with the most common DNA and genes. These V and J calls originate from TCRdb's pipeline instead of the authors' own analysis. The table for this sample lists fewer than 50,000 distinct CDR3 sequences; approximately 7.6% of them were counted only once. Around 1.4% of the sample is held by the ten biggest clonotypes.

Recombination joined TRBV2 with TRBJ1-4; the D gene is not confidently resolved. This sample comprised whole blood, obtained in connection with sensitization to the hapten diphenylcyclopropenone (DPC). The origin of this receptor is a woman aged 50 to 60 with alopecia areata. Some clones in this sample may be carry-over from other donors' samples. The bases read TGTGCCAGCAGAACCGGGACAACTAATGAAAAACTGTTTTTT. Translated, it reads CASRTGTTNEKLFF.